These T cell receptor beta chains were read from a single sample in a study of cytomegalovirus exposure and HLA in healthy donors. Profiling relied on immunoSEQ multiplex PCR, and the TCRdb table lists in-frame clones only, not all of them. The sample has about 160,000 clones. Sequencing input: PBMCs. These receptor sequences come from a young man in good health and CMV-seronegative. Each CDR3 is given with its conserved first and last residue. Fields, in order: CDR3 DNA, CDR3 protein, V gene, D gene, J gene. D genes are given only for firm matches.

TGTGCCAGCGGGCGGACGGGGACCTACAATGAGCAGTTCTTC CASGRTGTYNEQFF TRBV11-2 NA TRBJ2-1
TGTGCCAGCAGCGGTCTCGGGAGGGCCAAGAATGAGCAGTTCTTC CASSGLGRAKNEQFF TRBV9 TRBD2 TRBJ2-1
TGTGCCAGCAGCTTAATATTGGGAAACACCATATATTTT CASSLILGNTIYF TRBV7-9 NA TRBJ1-3
TGTGCCAGCGGGCTAGCGGGGAACAATGAGCAGTTCTTC CASGLAGNNEQFF TRBV7-3 TRBD2 TRBJ2-1
TGTGCCAGCAGTGAGGTCGGGGTGCCCGTCGCCTATGGCTACACCTTC CASSEVGVPVAYGYTF TRBV6-1 NA TRBJ1-2
TGTGCCAGCAGCAAACTCCGGGACAGGGCGGCCGAAGCTTTCTTT CASSKLRDRAAEAFF TRBV7-8 TRBD1 TRBJ1-1
TGTGCCAGCAGCCGAGGAGGGTACGAGCAGTACTTC CASSRGGYEQYF TRBV16 NA TRBJ2-7
TGCGCCAGCACTAGCGGGGTTAGCACAGATACGCAGTATTTT CASTSGVSTDTQYF TRBV5-1 TRBD2 TRBJ2-3
TGTGCCAGCAGTACCGGGATCCAACTCACAGATACGCAGTATTTT CASSTGIQLTDTQYF TRBV6-5 NA TRBJ2-3
TGTGCCAGCAGAAAGACCCAAGCGGGAGTTGGAAATGAGCAGTTCTTC CASRKTQAGVGNEQFF TRBV28 TRBD2 TRBJ2-1
TGTGCCCGGTCGGGGGGGTTCCAAGAGACCCAGTACTTC CARSGGFQETQYF TRBV30 TRBD2 TRBJ2-5
TGCGCCAGCAGCCAAAGGACAGGGGAGTATGGCTACACCTTC CASSQRTGEYGYTF TRBV5-1 TRBD1 TRBJ1-2
TGTGCCAGCAGCTTGGGACTAGGGGAGACCCAGTACTTC CASSLGLGETQYF TRBV7-2 TRBD2 TRBJ2-5
TGCGCCAGCAGCTTGGGCCCCGGGACAGGGGACTTCCAAGAGACCCAGTACTTC CASSLGPGTGDFQETQYF TRBV5-1 TRBD1 TRBJ2-5
TGTGCCAGCAGCTTAGGTAGGAGGGATGACGAGCAGTACTTC CASSLGRRDDEQYF TRBV7-6 NA TRBJ2-7
TGTGCCAGCTCATCGGGACAGAACAGTAACTATGGCTACACCTTC CASSSGQNSNYGYTF TRBV18 TRBD1 TRBJ1-2
TGTGCCAGCAGTTACAAAGGATTCGGGGCTAACTATGGCTACACCTTC CASSYKGFGANYGYTF TRBV6-5 NA TRBJ1-2
TGTGCCAGCAGCAATTCGCTCCTAGCGGTCCAAGAGACCCAGTACTTC CASSNSLLAVQETQYF TRBV14 TRBD2 TRBJ2-5
TGTGCCAGCAGCTTAGCGGAGCGGCAGGATGAGCAGTTCTTC CASSLAERQDEQFF TRBV7-9 NA TRBJ2-1
TGTGCCAGCAGCCGCGGACAGGGGGGCACCGGGGAGCTGTTTTTT CASSRGQGGTGELFF TRBV2 TRBD1 TRBJ2-2
TGCGCCAGCAGCCCCTCTTATGGGTCAGGCGGGAAGACCCAGTACTTC CASSPSYGSGGKTQYF TRBV5-1 NA TRBJ2-5
TGTGCCAGCAGTCTAGGGGCGAATACGCAGTATTTT CASSLGANTQYF TRBV27 NA TRBJ2-3
TGTGCCAGCAGTTTAGGTCTTTTAGGGACAATAATCTACGAGCAGTACTTC CASSLGLLGTIIYEQYF TRBV28 NA TRBJ2-7
TGTGCCAGCAGCCAAGCGAGTGGGGCTGGGACTGAAGCTTTCTTT CASSQASGAGTEAFF TRBV14 NA TRBJ1-1
TGCGCCAGCAGCGTTACTAGCGCAGCCTACAATGAGCAGTTCTTC CASSVTSAAYNEQFF TRBV5-1 TRBD2 TRBJ2-1
TGTGCCAGCAGTCCAAGTCAGAACGAGCAGTACTTC CASSPSQNEQYF TRBV6-5 NA TRBJ2-7
TGTGCCAGCAGCATTTTTCCGGGACAGTCCATGAACACTGAAGCTTTCTTT CASSIFPGQSMNTEAFF TRBV9 TRBD1 TRBJ1-1
TGTGCCACCAGAGATGGGGGACTAGCGGGAGGAACAGATACGCAGTATTTT CATRDGGLAGGTDTQYF TRBV15 TRBD2 TRBJ2-3
TGTGCCAGCAGCCCCGGGCAGGGCGTTTCCACAGATACGCAGTATTTT CASSPGQGVSTDTQYF TRBV9 NA TRBJ2-3
TGCGCCAGCAGCTTGCCGGACAGCTACAATGAGCAGTTCTTC CASSLPDSYNEQFF TRBV5-1 NA TRBJ2-1
TGTGCCAGCTTGGACAGTGCCACTGAAGCTTTCTTT CASLDSATEAFF TRBV28 NA TRBJ1-1
TGTGCCATCAGTGAGGTTGGAGGGCACAAGTACGAGCAGTACTTC CAISEVGGHKYEQYF TRBV10-3 NA TRBJ2-7
TGTGCCAGCAGCCCTAGTACGGGCACAGATACGCAGTATTTT CASSPSTGTDTQYF TRBV11-2 NA TRBJ2-3
TGTGCCAGCAGCTTTGATGAAGGAGACAATCAGCCCCAGCATTTT CASSFDEGDNQPQHF TRBV11-2 NA TRBJ1-5
TGTGCCAGCAGTGTCACGACAGGGTTCCACGAGCAGTACTTC CASSVTTGFHEQYF TRBV6-1 TRBD1 TRBJ2-7
TGTGCCAGCAGTGATCAGGGACTAGACTTCCGGGAGACCCAGTACTTC CASSDQGLDFRETQYF TRBV6-1 TRBD2 TRBJ2-5